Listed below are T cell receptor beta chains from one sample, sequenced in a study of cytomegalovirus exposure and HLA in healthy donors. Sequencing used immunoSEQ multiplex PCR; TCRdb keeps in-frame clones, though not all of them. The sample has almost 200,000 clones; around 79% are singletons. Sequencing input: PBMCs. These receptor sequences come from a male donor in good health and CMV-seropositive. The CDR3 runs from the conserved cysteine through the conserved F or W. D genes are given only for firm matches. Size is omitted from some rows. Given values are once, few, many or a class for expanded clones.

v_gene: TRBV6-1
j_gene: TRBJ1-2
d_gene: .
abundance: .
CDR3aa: CASLGGNYGYTF
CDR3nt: TGTGCCAGCCTCGGCGGAAACTATGGCTACACCTTC

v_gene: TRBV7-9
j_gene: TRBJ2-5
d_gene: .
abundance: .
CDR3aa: CSSSFGETQYF
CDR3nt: TGTTCCAGCAGCTTCGGGGAGACCCAGTACTTC

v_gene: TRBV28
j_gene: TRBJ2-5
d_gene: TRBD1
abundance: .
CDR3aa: CASSFPRQGRRETQYF
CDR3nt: TGTGCCAGCAGTTTCCCCCGACAGGGTAGACGGGAGACCCAGTACTTC

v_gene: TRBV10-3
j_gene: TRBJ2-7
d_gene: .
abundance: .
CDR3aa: CAISLNYEQYF
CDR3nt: TGTGCCATCAGTTTGAACTACGAGCAGTACTTC

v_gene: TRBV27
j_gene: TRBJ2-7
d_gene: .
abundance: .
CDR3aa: CASATGGAGSYEQYF
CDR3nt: TGTGCCAGCGCGACCGGGGGAGCTGGTTCATACGAGCAGTACTTC

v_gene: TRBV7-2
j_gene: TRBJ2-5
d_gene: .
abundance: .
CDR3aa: CASRGAVQETQYF
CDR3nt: TGTGCCAGCAGGGGGGCAGTCCAAGAGACCCAGTACTTC

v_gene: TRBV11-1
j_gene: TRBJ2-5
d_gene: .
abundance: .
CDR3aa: CASSIEEETQYF
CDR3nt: TGTGCCAGCAGCATAGAAGAGGAGACCCAGTACTTC

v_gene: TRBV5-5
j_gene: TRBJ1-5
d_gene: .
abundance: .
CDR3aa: CASSQSRTRDQPQHF
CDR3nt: TGTGCCAGCAGCCAGAGCAGGACGCGGGATCAGCCCCAGCATTTT

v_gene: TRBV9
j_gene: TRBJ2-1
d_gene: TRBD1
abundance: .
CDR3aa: CASSVVPPGRGPANEQFF
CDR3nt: TGTGCCAGCAGCGTAGTCCCCCCTGGCAGGGGGCCAGCGAATGAGCAGTTCTTC

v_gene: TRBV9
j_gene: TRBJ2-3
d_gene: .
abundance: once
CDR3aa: CASSVGASSSTDTQYF
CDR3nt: TGTGCCAGCAGCGTAGGGGCTAGCAGTAGCACAGATACGCAGTATTTT

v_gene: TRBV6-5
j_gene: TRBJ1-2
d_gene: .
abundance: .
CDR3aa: CASSSPGAHSAF
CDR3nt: TGTGCCAGCAGCTCTCCTGGGGCGCATTCGGCCTTC

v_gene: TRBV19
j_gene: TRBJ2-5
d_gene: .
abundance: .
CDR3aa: CASSARGEETQYF
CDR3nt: TGTGCCAGTAGTGCCAGGGGGGAAGAGACCCAGTACTTC

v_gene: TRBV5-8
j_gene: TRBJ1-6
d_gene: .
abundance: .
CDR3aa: CASSNTETGPDNSPLHF
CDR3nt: TGTGCCAGCAGCAATACGGAAACAGGGCCGGATAATTCACCCCTCCACTTT

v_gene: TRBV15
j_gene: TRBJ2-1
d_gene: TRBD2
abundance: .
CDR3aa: CATSRDRTGGEQFF
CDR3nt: TGTGCCACCAGCAGAGATCGGACGGGAGGCGAGCAGTTCTTC

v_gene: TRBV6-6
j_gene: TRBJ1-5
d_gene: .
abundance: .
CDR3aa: CASSSLGGDQPQHF
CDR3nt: TGTGCCAGCAGTTCCTTGGGGGGGGACCAGCCCCAGCATTTT

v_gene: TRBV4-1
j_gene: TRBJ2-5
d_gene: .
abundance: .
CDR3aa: CASSQDRETQYF
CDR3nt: TGCGCCAGCAGCCAAGATAGAGAGACCCAGTACTTC

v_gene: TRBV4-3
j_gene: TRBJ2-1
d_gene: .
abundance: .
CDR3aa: CASSQEAGANNEQFF
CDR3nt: TGCGCCAGCAGCCAAGAAGCCGGTGCGAACAATGAGCAGTTCTTC

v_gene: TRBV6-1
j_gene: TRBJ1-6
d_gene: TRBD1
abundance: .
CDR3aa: CASSGPRGSYNSPLHF
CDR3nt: TGTGCCAGCAGTGGACCCAGGGGGTCCTACAATTCACCCCTCCACTTT

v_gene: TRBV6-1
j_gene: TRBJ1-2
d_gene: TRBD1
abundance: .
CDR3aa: CASSEDYWDSEPYGYTF
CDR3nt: TGTGCCAGCAGTGAGGATTACTGGGACAGCGAACCCTATGGCTACACCTTC

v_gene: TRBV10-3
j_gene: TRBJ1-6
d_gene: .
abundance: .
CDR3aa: CAISEGGPVNSPLHF
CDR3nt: TGTGCCATCAGTGAAGGGGGACCGGTCAATTCACCCCTCCACTTT

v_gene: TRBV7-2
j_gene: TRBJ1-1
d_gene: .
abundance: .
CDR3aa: CASSLVLEAFF
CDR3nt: TGTGCCAGCAGCTTAGTCCTTGAAGCTTTCTTT

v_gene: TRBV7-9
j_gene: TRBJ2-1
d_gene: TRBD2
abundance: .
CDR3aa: CASSPGTSGSDEQFF
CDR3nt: TGTGCCAGCTCCCCCGGGACTAGCGGGAGCGATGAGCAGTTCTTC

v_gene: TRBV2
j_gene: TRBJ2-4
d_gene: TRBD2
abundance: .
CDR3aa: CASSRTSGGPNIQYF
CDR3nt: TGTGCCAGCAGCCGGACTAGCGGGGGTCCAAACATTCAGTACTTC

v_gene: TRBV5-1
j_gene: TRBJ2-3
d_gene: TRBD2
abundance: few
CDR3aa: CASRYSAGGETQYF
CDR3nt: TGCGCCAGCAGATACTCAGCGGGGGGGGAGACGCAGTATTTT

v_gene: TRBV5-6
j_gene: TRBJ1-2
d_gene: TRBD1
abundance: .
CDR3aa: CASSAHRKTGENIDYGYTF
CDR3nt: TGTGCCAGCAGCGCCCATCGTAAGACAGGGGAGAATATAGACTATGGCTACACCTTC

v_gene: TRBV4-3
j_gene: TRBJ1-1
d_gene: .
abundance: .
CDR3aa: CASSQGAAGGLTEAFF
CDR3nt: TGCGCCAGCAGCCAAGGGGCAGCTGGAGGTCTCACTGAAGCTTTCTTT

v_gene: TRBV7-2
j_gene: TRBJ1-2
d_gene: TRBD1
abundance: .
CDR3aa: CASSEPGQGTGYTF
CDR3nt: TGTGCCAGCAGCGAACCGGGACAGGGGACTGGCTACACCTTC

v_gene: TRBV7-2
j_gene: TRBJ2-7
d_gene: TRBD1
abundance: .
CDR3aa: CASSLVGTGYLEQYF
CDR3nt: TGTGCCAGCAGCTTAGTCGGGACAGGGTACCTAGAGCAGTACTTC

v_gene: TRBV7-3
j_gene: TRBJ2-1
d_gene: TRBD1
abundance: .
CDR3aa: CASSFTGGQGAWNEQFF
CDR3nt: TGTGCCAGCAGCTTTACCGGAGGACAGGGGGCGTGGAATGAGCAGTTCTTC

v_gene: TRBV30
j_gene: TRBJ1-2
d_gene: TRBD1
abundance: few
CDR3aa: CARRLYGQGMSGYTF
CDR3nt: TGTGCCCGCAGACTCTACGGACAGGGGATGAGTGGCTACACCTTC

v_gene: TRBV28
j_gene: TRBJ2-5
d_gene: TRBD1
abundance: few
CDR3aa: CASSLLGQGGETQYF
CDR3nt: TGTGCCAGCAGTTTGCTGGGACAGGGTGGAGAGACCCAGTACTTC

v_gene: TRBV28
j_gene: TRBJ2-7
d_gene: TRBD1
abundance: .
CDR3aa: CASSHRIGTGGREQYF
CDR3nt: TGTGCCAGCAGCCACCGGATTGGGACAGGGGGCCGCGAGCAGTACTTC

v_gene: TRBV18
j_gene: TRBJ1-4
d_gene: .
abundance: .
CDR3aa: CASSPFTISNEKLFF
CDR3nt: TGTGCCAGCTCACCATTTACAATCTCAAATGAAAAACTGTTTTTT

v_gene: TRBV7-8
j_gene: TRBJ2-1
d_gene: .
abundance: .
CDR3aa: CASSLPGGGPYNEQFF
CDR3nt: TGTGCCAGCAGCTTACCGGGCGGGGGCCCCTACAATGAGCAGTTCTTC

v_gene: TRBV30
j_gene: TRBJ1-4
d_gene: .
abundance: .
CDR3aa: CAWSLQSNEKLFF
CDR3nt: TGTGCCTGGAGTTTACAGTCTAATGAAAAACTGTTTTTT

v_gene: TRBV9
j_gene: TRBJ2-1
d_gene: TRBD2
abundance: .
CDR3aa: CASSAPPEVAGHSYNEQFF
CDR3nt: TGTGCCAGCAGCGCTCCCCCGGAGGTAGCGGGCCACTCCTACAATGAGCAGTTCTTC

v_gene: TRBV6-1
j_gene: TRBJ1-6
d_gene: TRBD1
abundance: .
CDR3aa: CASSVPTGIDNSPLHF
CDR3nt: TGTGCCAGCAGTGTACCGACAGGGATAGATAATTCACCCCTCCACTTT

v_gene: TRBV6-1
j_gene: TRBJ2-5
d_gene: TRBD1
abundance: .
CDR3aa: CASGRQGVQETQYF
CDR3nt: TGTGCCAGCGGTCGACAGGGAGTCCAAGAGACCCAGTACTTC

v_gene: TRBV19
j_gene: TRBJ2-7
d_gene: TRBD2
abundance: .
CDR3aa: CASKAGDGYEQYF
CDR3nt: TGTGCCAGTAAGGCGGGGGATGGCTACGAGCAGTACTTC

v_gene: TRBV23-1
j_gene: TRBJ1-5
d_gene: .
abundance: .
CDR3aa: CASSQSRLSESQPQHF
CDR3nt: TGCGCCAGCAGTCAATCGCGGCTTTCTGAGAGTCAGCCCCAGCATTTT

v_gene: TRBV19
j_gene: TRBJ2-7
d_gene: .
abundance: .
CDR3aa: CASQNLGEQYF
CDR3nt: TGTGCCAGCCAAAATCTAGGCGAGCAGTACTTC

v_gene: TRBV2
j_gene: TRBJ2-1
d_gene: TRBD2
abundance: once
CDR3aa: CASRPLSGGASYNEQFF
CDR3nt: TGTGCCAGCAGGCCCCTGTCGGGAGGAGCATCCTACAATGAGCAGTTCTTC

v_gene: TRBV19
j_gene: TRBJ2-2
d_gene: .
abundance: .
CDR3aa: CASSIRGSNTGELFF
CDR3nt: TGTGCCAGTAGTATCCGGGGATCGAACACCGGGGAGCTGTTTTTT

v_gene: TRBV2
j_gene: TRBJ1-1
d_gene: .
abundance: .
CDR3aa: CATAQDTEAFF
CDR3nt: TGTGCCACCGCCCAGGACACTGAAGCTTTCTTT

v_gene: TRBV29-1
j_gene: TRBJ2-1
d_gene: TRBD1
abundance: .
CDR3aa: CSAQTGSKRYNEQFF
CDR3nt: TGCAGCGCCCAGACAGGGTCAAAACGTTACAATGAGCAGTTCTTC

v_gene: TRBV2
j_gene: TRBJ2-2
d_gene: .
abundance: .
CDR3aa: CASSILGGELFF
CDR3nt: TGTGCCAGCAGCATCCTAGGCGGGGAGCTGTTTTTT

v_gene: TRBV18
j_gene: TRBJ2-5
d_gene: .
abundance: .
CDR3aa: CASSPLRDNLKQYF
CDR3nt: TGTGCCAGCTCACCACTTCGGGACAACCTAAAGCAGTACTTC

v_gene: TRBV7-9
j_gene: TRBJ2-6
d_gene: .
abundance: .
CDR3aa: CGSDSSGANVLTF
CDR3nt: TGTGGTTCGGACAGCTCTGGGGCCAACGTCCTGACTTTC

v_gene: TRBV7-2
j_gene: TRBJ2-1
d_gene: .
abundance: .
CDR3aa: CASSPRGAGIFYNEQFF
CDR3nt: TGTGCCAGCAGCCCCCGGGGGGCGGGGATCTTTTACAATGAGCAGTTCTTC

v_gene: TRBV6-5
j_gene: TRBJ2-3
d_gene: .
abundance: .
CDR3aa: CASSPGTGYDTQYF
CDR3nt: TGTGCCAGCAGTCCCGGGACTGGCTACGATACGCAGTATTTT

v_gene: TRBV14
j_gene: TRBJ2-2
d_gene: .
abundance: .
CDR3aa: CASSPGANTGELFF
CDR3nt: TGTGCCAGCAGTCCGGGTGCGAACACCGGGGAGCTGTTTTTT